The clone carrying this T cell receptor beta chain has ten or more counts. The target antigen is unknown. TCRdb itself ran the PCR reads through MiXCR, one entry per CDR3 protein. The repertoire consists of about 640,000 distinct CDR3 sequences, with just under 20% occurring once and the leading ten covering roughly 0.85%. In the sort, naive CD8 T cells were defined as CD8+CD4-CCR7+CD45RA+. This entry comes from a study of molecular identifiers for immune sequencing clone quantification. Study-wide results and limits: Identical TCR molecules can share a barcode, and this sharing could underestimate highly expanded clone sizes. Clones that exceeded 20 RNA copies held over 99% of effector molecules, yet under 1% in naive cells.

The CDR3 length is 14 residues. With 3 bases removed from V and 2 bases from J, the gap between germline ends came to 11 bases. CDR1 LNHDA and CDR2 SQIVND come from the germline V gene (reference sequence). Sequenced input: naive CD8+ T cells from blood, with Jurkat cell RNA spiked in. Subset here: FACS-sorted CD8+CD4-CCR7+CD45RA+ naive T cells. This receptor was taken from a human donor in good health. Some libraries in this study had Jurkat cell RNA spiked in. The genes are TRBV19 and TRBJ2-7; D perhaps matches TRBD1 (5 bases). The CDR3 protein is CASSMLQGPYEQYF. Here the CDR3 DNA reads TGTGCCAGTAGTATGCTGCAGGGCCCCTACGAGCAGTACTTC.